This record looks at one T cell receptor beta chain sequence and its context. Per the germline V gene, CDR1 is SGHNT and CDR2 is YYREEE (reference sequence). With 0 bases removed from V and 4 bases from J, the gap between germline ends came to 11 bases. The CDR3 runs to 16 residues. These data are taken from a study of blood T cell repertoires in COVID-19. Overall study: Acute-phase and convalescent COVID-19 samples originated in the United States, Italy and Spain. The analysed material was cDNA or gDNA that came from T cells, B-cell-depleted T cells, or PBMCs.

Source study methods: Estimation of nucleated cell counts was performed using reference gene primer amplification. Generated by immunoSEQ multiplex PCR, the TCRdb table keeps only in-frame clones and is missing some. V, J and clone size are taken as reported in that table, and D and trimming were inferred from the DNA itself. The data hold 100,000 or so clones, with approximately 90% observed a single time. The sequence derives from a human donor with acute or convalescent COVID-19. The donor label of this sample is uncertain. Sequencing was performed on peripheral blood. The rearrangement joins TRBV5-4 to TRBJ1-6; the D gene is possibly TRBD1 (6 bases). The CDR3, as DNA: TGTGCCAGCAGCTTGGCACAGGGAACTTATAATTCACCCCTCCACTTT. Residues: CASSLAQGTYNSPLHF. Supplemented by reference TRBV5-4 and TRBJ1-6, the full variable domain reads ETGVTQSPTHLIKTRGQQVTLRCSSQSGHNTVSWYQQALGQGPQFIFQYYREEENGRGNFPPRFSGLQFPNYSSELNVNALELDDSALYLCASSLAQGTYNSPLHFGNGTRLTVT.